The 18 T cell receptor beta chains below were found in one sample sequenced in a study of cytomegalovirus exposure and HLA in healthy donors. Primers for the PCR totalled 60 Vbeta and 13 Jbeta. Produced via immunoSEQ multiplex PCR; TCRdb's table is partial and in-frame only. Here the sample spans about 170,000 clones, about 85% being singletons. Sequencing was done on a sample of PBMCs. The receptors were gathered from a man between 25 and 39 years old in good health and CMV-seropositive.

The V and J genes are TRBV7-2 and TRBJ1-1; no clear D gene. Trimming took off 1 base at V and 0 bases at J, with 6 bases between the two ends. The CDR3 contains 14 residues. Germline V gene sequence: CDR1 SGHTA, CDR2 FQGNSA. The DNA for the CDR3 is TGTGCCAGCAGCTTAGACTATATGAACACTGAAGCTTTCTTT. This codes for CASSLDYMNTEAFF.

The chain couples TRBV23-1 to TRBJ2-5; TRBD1 matches at 7 bases. TRBV23-1 falls under the ORF class, with uncertain function. There are 17 residues in the CDR3. V trimming: 0 bases; J trimming: 4 bases; junction bases outside the gene matches: 11. The CDR3 bases are TGCGCCAGCAGTCAATCGCCCCCTCTGACAGGGATAGAGACCCAGTACTTC. It yields the protein CASSQSPPLTGIETQYF.

Here the CDR3 reads CASSSGTNNQPQHF. The CDR3 DNA reads TGTGCCAGCAGTTCCGGGACAAACAATCAGCCCCAGCATTTT. J is TRBJ1-5 and V is TRBV27, with D possibly being TRBD1 (6 bases). CDR3 size: 14 residues. V lost 4 bases, J lost 3 bases, and 10 bases lay in between. Germline V gene lookup returns CDR1 MNHEY and CDR2 SMNVEV (reference sequence).

As regards this clone: This CDR3 is also generated by other DNA sequences in the sample. The rearrangement links TRBV7-9 to TRBJ2-5; D is ambiguous. Germline V lookup: CDR1 SEHNR, CDR2 FQNEAQ (reference sequence). Trimming shortened V by 3 bases and J by 4 bases, and 6 bases separated the two germline ends. The CDR3 has 12 amino acids. CDR3 DNA sequence: TGTGCCAGCAGCTTGAGCCCAGAGACCCAGTACTTC. Protein product: CASSLSPETQYF.

This clone was seen a single time. The rearrangement joins TRBV11-3 to TRBJ1-1, with 8 positions matching TRBD1. This CDR3 contains 14 residues. Trimming at V came to 3 bases and at J to 5 bases, leaving 5 bases not matched to a gene. CDR1 is SGHNT and CDR2 is YENEEA in the germline V gene. CDR3 nucleotides: TGTGCCAGCAGCTTGGGACAGGCGGGGACTGAAGCTTTCTTT. Translation: CASSLGQAGTEAFF.

The chain combines TRBV18 with TRBJ1-2; D remains unclear. Germline loops: CDR1 KGHSH, CDR2 LQKENI. V shed 3 bases and J shed 5 bases, with 13 bases lying between them. This CDR3 region has 14 residues. The DNA for the CDR3 is TGTGCCAGCTCACCTACCGGTATCTCTTATGGCTACACCTTC. The encoded protein is CASSPTGISYGYTF.

This clone came up once. Relative to the germline gene, one junction end is altered; a read error may explain this. The chain recombines TRBV7-9 with TRBJ1-1; no definite D call. This CDR3 is 12 amino acids long. The germline V gene has CDR1 SEHNR and CDR2 FQNEAQ (reference sequence). The chain's CDR3 is CSSSFDPGEAFF. The CDR3 nucleotides are TGTTCCAGCAGCTTTGACCCGGGTGAAGCTTTCTTT. Based on the CDR3 plus reference TRBV7-9 and TRBJ1-1, the full variable domain is DTGVSQNPRHKITKRGQNVTFRCDPISEHNRLYWYRQTLGQGPEFLTYFQNEAQLEKSRLLSDRFSAERPKGSFSTLEIQRTEQGDSAMYLCSSSFDPGEAFFGQGTRLTVV.

This rearrangement joins TRBV5-6 to TRBJ1-1; D remains ambiguous. The ends were cut back, 0 bases at V and 0 bases at J, with 12 bases in the middle. Germline assignment: CDR1 SGHDT and CDR2 YYEEEE. This CDR3 is built from 16 residues. The CDR3 DNA reads as TGTGCCAGCAGCTTGGGGGAGGGAGGGCTGAACACTGAAGCTTTCTTT. Residues: CASSLGEGGLNTEAFF.

This chain connects TRBV5-1 to TRBJ2-1; D is possibly TRBD1 (5 bases). CDR3 size: 14 residues. CDR1 is SGHRS and CDR2 is YFSETQ in the germline V gene. The V gene lost 5 bases and the J gene lost 2 bases, with 11 bases spanning the gap. The CDR3 sequence: CASSGLGPYNEQFF. The CDR3 coding sequence is TGCGCCAGCAGTGGTTTGGGGCCCTACAATGAGCAGTTCTTC.

The sample holds one count of this clone. The CDR3 loop reads CASSLGLEGYTF. The CDR3 DNA reads as TGTGCCAGCAGCTTGGGCCTCGAGGGCTACACCTTC. This rearrangement joins TRBV7-9 to TRBJ1-2; no firm D call. V lost 3 bases and J lost 8, with 10 bases in between. The V gene's germline CDR1 is SEHNR and CDR2 FQNEAQ (reference sequence). This CDR3 has 12 residues.

This clone was counted a few times. The chain joins TRBV5-4 to TRBJ1-1; D gene unclear. The germline CDR1 and CDR2 sequences are SGHNT and YYREEE (reference sequence). V lost 3 bases, J lost 1 base, and 7 bases lay in between. This CDR3 is 13 amino acids long. The CDR3, as DNA: TGTGCCAGCAGCTCCTACAGGAACACTGAAGCTTTCTTT. The encoded protein is CASSSYRNTEAFF.

The genes are TRBV27 and TRBJ2-5; 7 bases map to TRBD2. The J call may not be correct, given that the DNA end is closer to TRBJ2-7. Germline V gene data show CDR1 as MNHEY and CDR2 as SMNVEV (reference sequence). The CDR3 is 13 amino acids. Written as DNA, the CDR3 is TGTGCCAGCGGGAGCGGGAACCTCAACGAGCAGTACTTC. Its translation: CASGSGNLNEQYF.

This clone was recorded a few times. J is TRBJ1-4 and V is TRBV15; no reliable D call. The V end lost 7 bases, the J end lost 8 bases, and 14 bases lay between the germline ends. Germline lookup yields CDR1 LNHNV and CDR2 YYDKDF (reference sequence). The CDR3 is 13 amino acids. The CDR3 DNA sequence: TGTGCCACCACCCGGGGAAGAGAGGAAAAACTGTTTTTT. Translating it yields CATTRGREEKLFF.

This clone was recorded only once. J is TRBJ2-3 and V is TRBV7-2; no clear D gene. The germline V gene encodes CDR1 SGHTA and CDR2 FQGNSA. V lost 4 bases and J lost 0, with 11 bases in between. CDR3 length equals 15 residues. The CDR3 DNA reads as TGTGCCAGCAGCTCACGCAGGTCTAGCACAGATACGCAGTATTTT. Translating gives CASSSRRSSTDTQYF.

This chain joins TRBV5-4 and TRBJ1-2; weak D call: TRBD1 (5 bases). V lost 0 bases, J lost 2 bases, and 8 bases lay in between. Germline CDR1 SGHNT, CDR2 YYREEE (reference sequence). CDR3 size: 14 residues. The CDR3 loop reads CASSLGQNNYGYTF. The CDR3 DNA follows: TGTGCCAGCAGCTTGGGACAGAACAACTATGGCTACACCTTC.

The V and J genes are TRBV6-1 and TRBJ1-1; no clear D. CDR3 length equals 13 residues. Trimming took 7 bases from V and 1 from J, leaving 10 bases between them. Germline CDR1 reads MNHNS; CDR2 reads SASEGT. CDR3 sequence: CASTLRGNTEAFF. The CDR3 DNA follows: TGTGCCAGCACCCTGCGGGGGAACACTGAAGCTTTCTTT.

DNA for the CDR3: TGTGCCAGCAGTTTATCAGCGGGAGGCTCCTACAATGAGCAGTTCTTC. The encoded protein is CASSLSAGGSYNEQFF. The chain carries TRBV28 and TRBJ2-1; 9 positions match TRBD2. CDR1 and CDR2 from the germline V gene are MDHEN and SYDVKM. The ends lost 1 base at V and 0 bases at J; junction bases unmatched: 1. This CDR3 contains 16 residues. Supplemented by reference TRBV28 and TRBJ2-1, the full variable domain reads DVKVTQSSRYLVKRTGEKVFLECVQDMDHENMFWYRQDPGLGLRLIYFSYDVKMKEKGDIPEGYSVSREKKERFSLILESASTNQTSMYLCASSLSAGGSYNEQFFGPGTRLTVL.

The chain has TRBV10-2 and TRBJ2-2; maybe TRBD1 (5 bases). The ends were cut back, 6 bases at V and 0 bases at J, with 8 bases in the middle. Germline V lookup: CDR1 WSHSY, CDR2 SAAADI. There are 14 residues in the CDR3. The CDR3 loop is CASRDRANTGELFF. The CDR3 DNA reads as TGCGCCAGCAGAGACAGAGCGAACACCGGGGAGCTGTTTTTT.